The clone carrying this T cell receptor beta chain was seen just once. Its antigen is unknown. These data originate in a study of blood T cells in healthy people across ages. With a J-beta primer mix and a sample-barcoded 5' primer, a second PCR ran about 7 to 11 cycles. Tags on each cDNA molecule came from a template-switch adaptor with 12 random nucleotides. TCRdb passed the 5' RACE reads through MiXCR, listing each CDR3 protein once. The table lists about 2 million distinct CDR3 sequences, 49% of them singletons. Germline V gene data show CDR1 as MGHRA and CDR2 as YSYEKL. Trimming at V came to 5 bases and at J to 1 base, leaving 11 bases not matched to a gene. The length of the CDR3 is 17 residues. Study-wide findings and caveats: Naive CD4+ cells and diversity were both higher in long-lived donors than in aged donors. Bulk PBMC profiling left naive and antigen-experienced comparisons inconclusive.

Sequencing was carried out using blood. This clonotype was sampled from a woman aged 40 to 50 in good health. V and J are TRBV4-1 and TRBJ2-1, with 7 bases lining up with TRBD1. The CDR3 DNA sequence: TGCGCCAGCAGCTCAAGGACCGGGACAGCTTCCTACAATGAGCAGTTCTTC. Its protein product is CASSSRTGTASYNEQFF.